The 2 T cell receptor beta chains presented below share a single source sample, sequenced in a study of tumor-infiltrating lymphocytes in primary liver carcinoma. With a constant-region primer, TCR beta cDNA was made from about 0.5 ug of total RNA. Libraries for TCR beta were built through three nested multiplex PCR rounds, which together made up a slightly modified ARM-PCR procedure. A C-beta reverse primer and TRBV1-TRBV30 forward primers served in each of the first two PCR rounds, at ten to eleven cycles apiece. TCRdb re-analysed the multiplex PCR reads in MiXCR, keeping a single row per CDR3 protein. Of approximately 300,000 distinct CDR3 sequences listed, 65% were seen once; the top ten hold approximately 9.4%. Germline DNA was extracted too, while blood RNA derived from unsorted whole blood. Source material: peripheral blood. These receptors were obtained from a man in his forties with primary liver carcinoma and hepatitis B virus infection.

Of note for this clonotype: This clone may be a read error of a much larger clone one base away. This chain joins TRBV5-6 and TRBJ1-2; the D is unclear. There are 16 residues in the CDR3. CDR1 and CDR2 from the germline V gene are SGHDT and YYEEEE. This chain's CDR3 is CASTSHTDGFFYGYAF. CDR3 nucleotide sequence: TGTGCCAGCACCTCGCATACGGACGGATTCTTCTATGGCTACGCCTTC.

This chain uses TRBV11-2 with TRBJ2-2; weak D call: TRBD1 (5 bases). The CDR3 is made up of 14 amino acids. V was trimmed by 3 bases and J by 3 bases, leaving 8 bases between them. Germline CDR1 is SGHAT and CDR2 is FQNNGV. DNA for the CDR3: TGTGCCAGCAGCTTTGCCAGGGACACCGGGGAGCTGTTTTTT. Its protein product is CASSFARDTGELFF.